This T cell receptor beta chain originates from a study of blood T cells in healthy people across ages (dated by TCRdb to the mid-2010s). Turning to the overall study: In model experiments, roughly one uniquely barcoded TCR beta cDNA molecule per two T cells was captured by template switching. To track age-related changes in TCR beta repertoire diversity, the study relied on deep sequencing normalized with unique cDNA molecular identifiers. Four age groups were formed from the donors: young (average around 15 years), middle-aged (more than 35), aged (roughly 56) and long-lived (about 80). Donors of different ages were randomly distributed across sequencing lanes to avoid experimental bias. For two donors (one aged 18 to 29 and one aged 80 or older), the study analyzed two additional independent replicas of 1 million unique cDNA reads from the same blood draw. Overall study outcomes, separate from this receptor: Estimates of total diversity from one million sequenced T cells were regarded as lower bounds and underestimates. Because donor CMV infection status was unknown, age-related changes in expanded clonotypes were potentially confounded. Compared with the aged group, the long-lived group had more naive CD4+ T cells, fewer expanded clones and increased TCR diversity, suggesting age selection. Since profiling was done on bulk unsorted PBMCs, naive and antigen-experienced compartments could not be conclusively compared. As age increased, observed TCR beta diversity per million T cells dropped in a roughly linear way, and a significant reduction was already evident by age 40. There was a strong correlation between observed TCR beta diversity and the percentage of naive T cells measured by flow cytometry.

About this clonotype itself: Its antigen remains unidentified. No base-level quality is on record; no much larger clone is a single base apart.

CDR1 and CDR2 (DFQATT, SNEGSKA) derive from the germline V gene (reference sequence). Its CDR3 holds 12 amino acids, cysteine through phenylalanine. Just CDR3 DNA is preserved here, 36 bases in frame from base 1. The library was obtained by 5' RACE. TCRdb shows the sequencer as Illumina HiSeq 2500. A second PCR of roughly 6 to 12 cycles was run with a J-beta primer mix and a sample-barcoded 5' primer. A template-switch 5' adaptor carrying 12 random nucleotides introduced a unique molecular identifier onto each TCR beta cDNA molecule. Each sample yielded at least 2.5 million CDR3-containing paired-end reads. First-strand cDNA was synthesized from all RNA with the Mint cDNA synthesis kit, primed by a TRBC-specific oligonucleotide. Following uracil-DNA glycosylase treatment, a first 18-cycle PCR with universal primers M1SS and BC2_uni_R was performed on all cDNA. From the authors' description of their analysis: For normalization, 1 million high-quality reads were randomly selected from each sample, with every read carrying a distinct molecular identifier. Instead of being binned into consensus sequences, reads that shared molecular identifiers were thrown out. MiTCR, with a Q25 quality threshold and the strictest error-elimination algorithm, was used for CDR3 identification, clonotype clustering and error correction. A nonparametric unseen species model with Euler transformation was used to estimate lower-bound total TCR beta diversity. The raw public reads went through TCRdb reprocessing: fastp at Q25, MiXCR clone calling, in-frame beta chains kept. Rows are unified per CDR3 protein, each entry keeping the most common DNA and genes. TCRdb, not the authors, supplied the V and J calls. This sample comprises nearly 1 million distinct CDR3 sequences, roughly 51% of them detected only once. 20% to 25% of the sample lies in the top ten.

Donors were a few dozen systemically healthy Caucasian individuals from Russia aged roughly 6 to 95 years. Each donor gave 8 to 10 milliliters of peripheral blood, collected into EDTA-treated Vacutainer tubes. Ficoll-Paque density-gradient centrifugation was used to isolate PBMCs, with at least 6.5 million obtained per sample. Trizol reagent was used to extract total RNA from the PBMCs, yielding at least 6 micrograms per sample. Naive CD45RAhigh/CD27high T cell percentages were measured by flow cytometry on a PBMC aliquot from every donor. The chain is assembled from TRBV20-1 and TRBJ2-1, with 7 bases aligning to TRBD1. Material for sequencing was blood. The receptor was isolated from an older woman in good health. The CDR3 has the sequence CSASPGGDEQFF. The nucleotide sequence is given as TGCAGCGCTTCCCCAGGGGGAGATGAGCAGTTCTTC.